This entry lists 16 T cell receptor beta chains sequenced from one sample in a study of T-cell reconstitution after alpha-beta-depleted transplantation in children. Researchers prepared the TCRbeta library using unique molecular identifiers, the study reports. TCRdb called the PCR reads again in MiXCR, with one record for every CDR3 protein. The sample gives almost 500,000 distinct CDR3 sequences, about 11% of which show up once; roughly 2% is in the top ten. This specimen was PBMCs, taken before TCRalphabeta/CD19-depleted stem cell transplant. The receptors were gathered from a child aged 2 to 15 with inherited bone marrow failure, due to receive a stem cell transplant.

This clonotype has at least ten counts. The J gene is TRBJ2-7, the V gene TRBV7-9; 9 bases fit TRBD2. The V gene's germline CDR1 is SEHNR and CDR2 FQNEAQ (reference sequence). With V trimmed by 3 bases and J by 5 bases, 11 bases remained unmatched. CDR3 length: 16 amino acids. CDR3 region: CASSFLERAGGDEQYF. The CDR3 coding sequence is TGTGCCAGCAGCTTTTTGGAGCGAGCGGGAGGCGACGAGCAGTACTTC.

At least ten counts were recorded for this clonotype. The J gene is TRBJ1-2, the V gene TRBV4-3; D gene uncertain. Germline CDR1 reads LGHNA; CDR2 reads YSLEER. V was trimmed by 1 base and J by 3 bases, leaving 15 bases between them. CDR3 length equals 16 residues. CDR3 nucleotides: TGCGCCAGCAGCCAAGTTTGGCGGGGAAGGTACTATGGCTACACCTTC. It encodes CASSQVWRGRYYGYTF.

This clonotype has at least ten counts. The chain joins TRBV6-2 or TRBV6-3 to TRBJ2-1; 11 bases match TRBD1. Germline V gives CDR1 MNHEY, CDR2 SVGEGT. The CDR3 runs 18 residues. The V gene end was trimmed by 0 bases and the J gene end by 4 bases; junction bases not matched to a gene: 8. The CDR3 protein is CASSYSPGQGASYNEQFF. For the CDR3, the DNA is TGTGCCAGCAGTTACTCCCCCGGACAGGGGGCCAGTTACAATGAGCAGTTCTTC.

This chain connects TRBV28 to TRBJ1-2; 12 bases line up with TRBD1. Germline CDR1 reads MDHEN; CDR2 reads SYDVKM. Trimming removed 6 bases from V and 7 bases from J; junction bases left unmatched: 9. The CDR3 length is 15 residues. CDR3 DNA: TGTGCCAGCAGGCCGACCGGGACAGGGGGCTTTGGCTACACCTTC. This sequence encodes CASRPTGTGGFGYTF.

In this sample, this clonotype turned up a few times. In DNA, the CDR3 is TGTGCCAGCAGCTTAGTTTTCGGGGACAGTGACGAGCAGTACTTC. Translation gives CASSLVFGDSDEQYF. The rearrangement links TRBV7-2 to TRBJ2-7, with TRBD1 matching 7 bases. Germline CDR1 is SGHTA and CDR2 is FQGNSA. The CDR3 is made up of 15 amino acids. V dropped 1 base and J dropped 5; count of bases not matched to a gene: 8.

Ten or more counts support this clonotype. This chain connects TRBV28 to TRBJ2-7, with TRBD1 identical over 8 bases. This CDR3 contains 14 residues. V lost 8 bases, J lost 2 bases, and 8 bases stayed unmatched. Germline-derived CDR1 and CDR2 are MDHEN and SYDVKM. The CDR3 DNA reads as TGTGCCAGCTCCTCAGGGGGCAAACCCTACGAGCAGTACTTC. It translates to CASSSGGKPYEQYF.

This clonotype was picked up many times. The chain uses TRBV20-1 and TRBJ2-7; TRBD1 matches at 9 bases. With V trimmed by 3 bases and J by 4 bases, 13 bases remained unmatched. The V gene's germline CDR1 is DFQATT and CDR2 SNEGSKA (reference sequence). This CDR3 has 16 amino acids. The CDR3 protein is CSARKLGDRASYEQYF. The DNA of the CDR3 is TGCAGTGCTAGGAAACTGGGGGACAGGGCGTCTTACGAGCAGTACTTC.

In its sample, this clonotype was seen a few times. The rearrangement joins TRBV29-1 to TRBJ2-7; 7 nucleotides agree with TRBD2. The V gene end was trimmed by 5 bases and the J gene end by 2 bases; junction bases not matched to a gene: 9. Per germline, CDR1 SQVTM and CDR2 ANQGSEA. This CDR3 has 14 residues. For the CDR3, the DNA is TGCAGCGTTCAAGGGAGGGCGGGTCCCTACGAGCAGTACTTC. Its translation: CSVQGRAGPYEQYF.

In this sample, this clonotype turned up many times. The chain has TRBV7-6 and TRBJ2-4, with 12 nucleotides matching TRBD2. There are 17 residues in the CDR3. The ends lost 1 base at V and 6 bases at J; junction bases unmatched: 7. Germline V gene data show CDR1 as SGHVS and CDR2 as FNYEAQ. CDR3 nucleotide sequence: TGTGCCAGCAGCTTAGGGCTAGCGGGAGGGCCGAGAAACATTCAGTACTTC. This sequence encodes CASSLGLAGGPRNIQYF. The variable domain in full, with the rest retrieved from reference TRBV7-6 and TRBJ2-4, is GAGVSQSPRYKVTKRGQDVALRCDPISGHVSLYWYRQALGQGPEFLTYFNYEAQQDKSGLPNDRFSAERPEGSISTLTIQRTEQRDSAMYRCASSLGLAGGPRNIQYFGAGTRLSVL.

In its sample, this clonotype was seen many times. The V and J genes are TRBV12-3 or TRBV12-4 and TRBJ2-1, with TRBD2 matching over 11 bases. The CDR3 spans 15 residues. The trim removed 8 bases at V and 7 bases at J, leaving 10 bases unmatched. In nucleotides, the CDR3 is TGTGCCAGCTCCGGGGGGCTAGCGGGAGGAAATGAGCAGTTCTTC. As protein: CASSGGLAGGNEQFF.

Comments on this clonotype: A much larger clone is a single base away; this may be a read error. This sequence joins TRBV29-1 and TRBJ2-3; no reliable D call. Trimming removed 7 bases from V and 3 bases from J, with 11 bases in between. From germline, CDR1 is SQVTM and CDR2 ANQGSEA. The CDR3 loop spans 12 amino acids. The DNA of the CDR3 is TGCAGCGCCACAGAGGCGACAGATACGCAGTATTTT. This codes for CSATEATDTQYF.

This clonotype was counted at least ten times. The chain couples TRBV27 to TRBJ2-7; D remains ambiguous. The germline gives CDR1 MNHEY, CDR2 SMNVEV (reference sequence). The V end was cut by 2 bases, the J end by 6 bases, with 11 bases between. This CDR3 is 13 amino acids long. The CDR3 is CASSLTGLGEQYF. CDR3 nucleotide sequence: TGTGCCAGCAGTTTAACGGGCCTCGGCGAGCAGTACTTC.

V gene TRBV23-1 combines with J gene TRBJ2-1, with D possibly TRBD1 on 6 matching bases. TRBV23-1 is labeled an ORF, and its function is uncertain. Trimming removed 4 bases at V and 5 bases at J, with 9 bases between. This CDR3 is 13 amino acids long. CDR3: CASSRPGDNEQFF. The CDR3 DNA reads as TGCGCCAGCAGTCGCCCAGGGGACAATGAGCAGTTCTTC.

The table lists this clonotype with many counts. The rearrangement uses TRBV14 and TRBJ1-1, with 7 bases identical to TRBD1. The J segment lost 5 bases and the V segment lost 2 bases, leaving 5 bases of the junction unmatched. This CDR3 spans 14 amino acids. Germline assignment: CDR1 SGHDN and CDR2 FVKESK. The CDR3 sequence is CASSQQGVWTEAFF. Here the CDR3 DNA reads TGTGCCAGCAGCCAACAGGGGGTATGGACTGAAGCTTTCTTT. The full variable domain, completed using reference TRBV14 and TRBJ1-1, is EAGVTQFPSHSVIEKGQTVTLRCDPISGHDNLYWYRRVMGKEIKFLLHFVKESKQDESGMPNNRFLAERTGGTYSTLKVQPAELEDSGVYFCASSQQGVWTEAFFGQGTRLTVV.

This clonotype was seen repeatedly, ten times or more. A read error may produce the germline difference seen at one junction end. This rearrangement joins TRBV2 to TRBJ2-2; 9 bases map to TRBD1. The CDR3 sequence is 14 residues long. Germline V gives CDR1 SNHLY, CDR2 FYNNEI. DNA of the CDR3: TGTGCCAGCGCCGGGACAGGGAACACTGGGGAGCTGTTTTTT. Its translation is CASAGTGNTGELFF.

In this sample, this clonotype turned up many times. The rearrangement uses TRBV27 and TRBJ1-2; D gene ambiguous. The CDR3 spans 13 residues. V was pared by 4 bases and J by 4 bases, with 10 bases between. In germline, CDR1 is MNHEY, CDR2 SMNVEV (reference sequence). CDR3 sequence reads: CASSSSESYGYTF. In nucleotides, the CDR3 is TGTGCCAGCAGTTCTTCAGAAAGCTATGGCTACACCTTC.